A selection of T cell receptor beta chains follows, all from one sample in a study of T cell repertoires in cytomegalovirus infection. TCRdb reanalysed the reads using MiXCR and keeps one entry per CDR3 protein. The repertoire holds around 310,000 distinct CDR3 sequences, roughly a sixth seen once, with about 12% in the top ten. Material for sequencing was PBMCs. The receptors were gathered from a human donor in good health (CMV status not recorded). Some clones in this sample may be carry-over from other donors' samples. CDR3s include the opening cysteine and the closing phenylalanine or tryptophan. The order of the fields is J gene, V gene, D gene, clone size, CDR3 DNA, CDR3 protein. A D gene is named only where the DNA matches it firmly. Clone size, where shown, is once, few, many, or a class for clones that have expanded.

J: TRBJ1-2
V: TRBV29-1
D: TRBD1
size: few
DNA: TGCAGCGGAATGGAGACAGGGAGTTTTGGCTACACCTTC
CDR3: CSGMETGSFGYTF

J: TRBJ1-4
V: TRBV11-2
D: .
size: many
DNA: TGTGCCAGCAGCTTAGTGTTGGGGCGGAACGAAAAACTGTTTTTT
CDR3: CASSLVLGRNEKLFF

J: TRBJ2-7
V: TRBV7-2
D: .
size: few
DNA: TGTGCCAGCAGCTTAGATGGGGCCACAAGTAGCTACGAGCAGTACTTC
CDR3: CASSLDGATSSYEQYF

J: TRBJ2-7
V: TRBV10-3
D: .
size: .
DNA: TGTGCCATCAGTGACAGAGGAAGGGGGTCCTACGAGCAGTACTTC
CDR3: CAISDRGRGSYEQYF

J: TRBJ1-1
V: TRBV28
D: .
size: many
DNA: TGTGCCAGCAGCCTCGGACATCCGAACACTGAAGCTTTCTTT
CDR3: CASSLGHPNTEAFF

J: TRBJ1-1
V: TRBV4-1
D: .
size: many
DNA: TGCGCCAGCAGCCATCCAAGGAATCCTGAAGCTTTCTTT
CDR3: CASSHPRNPEAFF

J: TRBJ2-5
V: TRBV18
D: .
size: many
DNA: TGTGCCAGCTCACTCCGGGACTCCCCCCAAGAGACCCAGTACTTC
CDR3: CASSLRDSPQETQYF

J: TRBJ1-2
V: TRBV28
D: .
size: many
DNA: TGTGCCAGCAGTTCCCTGGACACCGGGGCCTTTAACTATGGCTACACCTTC
CDR3: CASSSLDTGAFNYGYTF

J: TRBJ2-5
V: TRBV28
D: TRBD2
size: many
DNA: TGTGCCAGCAGTCGGACTAGCGGGGGGGCGAGTCAAGAGACCCAGTACTTC
CDR3: CASSRTSGGASQETQYF

J: TRBJ2-1
V: TRBV5-3
D: TRBD1
size: .
DNA: TGTGCCAGCAGCTTGAGGGGGCGCGGACACAATGAGCAGTTCTTC
CDR3: CASSLRGRGHNEQFF

J: TRBJ1-1
V: TRBV3-1
D: .
size: many
DNA: TGTGCCAGCAGCAGCGTCCATCCAGGGCCGACTGAAGCTTTCTTT
CDR3: CASSSVHPGPTEAFF

J: TRBJ1-1
V: TRBV7-2
D: .
size: once
DNA: TGTGCCAGCAGCTCCCTGATTGGGCGGGGCTGGGACACTGAAGCTTTCTTT
CDR3: CASSSLIGRGWDTEAFF

J: TRBJ2-5
V: TRBV7-2
D: TRBD1
size: many
DNA: TGTGCCAGCAGCCCGACAGGGGGTGAGACCCAGTACTTC
CDR3: CASSPTGGETQYF

J: TRBJ1-5
V: TRBV7-2
D: .
size: .
DNA: TGTGCCAGCAGCTTAGTCCGAGGACAGCCCCAGCATTTT
CDR3: CASSLVRGQPQHF

J: TRBJ1-1
V: TRBV5-4
D: .
size: few
DNA: TGTGCCAGCAGCTTGGAGGCGGGGAATGCTTTCTTT
CDR3: CASSLEAGNAFF

J: TRBJ2-5
V: TRBV5-6
D: TRBD2
size: .
DNA: TGTGCCAGCAGCTGGCGGGGGAGACTAGCGGGGACTCAAGAGACCCAGTACTTC
CDR3: CASSWRGRLAGTQETQYF

J: TRBJ2-1
V: TRBV15
D: TRBD2
size: few
DNA: TGTGCCACCAGCAGTGTGGGACTAGCGTCCAATGAGCAGTTCTTC
CDR3: CATSSVGLASNEQFF

J: TRBJ1-1
V: TRBV6-4
D: .
size: .
DNA: TGTGCCAGCAGTGACTCTCCGGGGAACACTGAAGCTTTCTTT
CDR3: CASSDSPGNTEAFF

J: TRBJ1-1
V: TRBV10-3
D: TRBD1
size: .
DNA: TGTGCCATCAGGACAGGGACGCAATCTGAAGCTTTCTTT
CDR3: CAIRTGTQSEAFF

J: TRBJ2-5
V: TRBV20-1
D: TRBD1
size: few
DNA: TGCAGTGCCATTGGGACAGCCCAAGAGACCCAGTACTTC
CDR3: CSAIGTAQETQYF

J: TRBJ2-3
V: TRBV29-1
D: .
size: .
DNA: TGCAGCGTTGAAGATCAACTCACAGATACGCAGTATTTT
CDR3: CSVEDQLTDTQYF

J: TRBJ1-5
V: TRBV18
D: TRBD1
size: .
DNA: TGTGCCAGCTCACCAACAGGACAGGGACATCAGCCCCAGCATTTT
CDR3: CASSPTGQGHQPQHF